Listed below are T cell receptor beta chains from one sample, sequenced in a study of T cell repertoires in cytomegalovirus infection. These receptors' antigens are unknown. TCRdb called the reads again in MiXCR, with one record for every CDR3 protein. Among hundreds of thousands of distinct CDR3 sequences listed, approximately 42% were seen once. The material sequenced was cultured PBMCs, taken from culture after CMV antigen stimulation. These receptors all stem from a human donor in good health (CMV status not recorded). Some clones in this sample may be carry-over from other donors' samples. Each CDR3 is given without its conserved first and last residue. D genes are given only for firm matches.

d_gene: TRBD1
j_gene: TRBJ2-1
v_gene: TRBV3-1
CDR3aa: ASSHTGGGRRDRSNEQF

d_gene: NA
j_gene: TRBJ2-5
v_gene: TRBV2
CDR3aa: ASSEKETQY

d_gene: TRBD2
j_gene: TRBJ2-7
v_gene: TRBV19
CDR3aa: ASSIVLAGEPYEQY

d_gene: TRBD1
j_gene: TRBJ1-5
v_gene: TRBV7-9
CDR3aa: ASSVGTGINQPQH

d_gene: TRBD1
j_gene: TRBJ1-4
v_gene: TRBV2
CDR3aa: ASSELTGGDEKLF

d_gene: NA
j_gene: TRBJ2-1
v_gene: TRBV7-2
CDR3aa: ASSEELDRVLYNEQF

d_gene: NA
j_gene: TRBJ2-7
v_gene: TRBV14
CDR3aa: ASSPTSSPYEQY

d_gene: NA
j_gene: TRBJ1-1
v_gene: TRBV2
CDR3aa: ASTFGQNLEAF

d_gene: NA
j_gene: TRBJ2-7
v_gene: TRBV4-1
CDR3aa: ASSQDGAGTYEQY

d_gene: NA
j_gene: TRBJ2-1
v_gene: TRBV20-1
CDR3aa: SARRMRGRNEQF

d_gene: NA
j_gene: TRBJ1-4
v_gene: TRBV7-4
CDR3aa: ASSLAGRQEEWNEKLF

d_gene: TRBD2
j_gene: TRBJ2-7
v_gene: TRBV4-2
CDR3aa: ASSHHKGGTSAHEQY

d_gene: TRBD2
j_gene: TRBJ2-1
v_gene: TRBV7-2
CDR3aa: ASSSRLASSYNEQF

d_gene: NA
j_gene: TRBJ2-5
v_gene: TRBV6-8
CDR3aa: ASSYSGFSTGETQY

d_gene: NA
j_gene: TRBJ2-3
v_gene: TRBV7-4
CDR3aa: ASSIDRDTQY

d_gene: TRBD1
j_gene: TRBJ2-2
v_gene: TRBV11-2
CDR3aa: ASTVRMTGTGLTGELF

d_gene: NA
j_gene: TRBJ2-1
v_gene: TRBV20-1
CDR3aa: SARLVSDEQF

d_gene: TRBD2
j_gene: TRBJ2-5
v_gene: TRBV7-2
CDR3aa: ASSPYGLAGIEETQY

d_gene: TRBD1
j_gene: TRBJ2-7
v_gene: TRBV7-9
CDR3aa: ASSHLGTGSYEQY

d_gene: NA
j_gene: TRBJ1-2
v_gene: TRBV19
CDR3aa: ASSRLQDRSYGYT

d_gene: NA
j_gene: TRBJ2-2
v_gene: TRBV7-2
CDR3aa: ASSVARTNTGELF

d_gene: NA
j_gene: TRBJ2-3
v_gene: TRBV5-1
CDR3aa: ASSLGGVQDTQY

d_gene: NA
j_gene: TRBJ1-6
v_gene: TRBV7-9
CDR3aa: ASSLGHGDSPLH

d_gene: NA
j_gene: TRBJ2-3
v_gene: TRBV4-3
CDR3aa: ASSASPHSSTDTQY

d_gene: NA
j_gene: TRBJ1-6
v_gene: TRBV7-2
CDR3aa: ASSFNRARGNSPLH

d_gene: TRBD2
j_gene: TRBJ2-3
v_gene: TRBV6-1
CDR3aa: ASNLAGGSSTDTQY

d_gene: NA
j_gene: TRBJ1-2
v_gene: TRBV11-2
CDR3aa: ASSSLPGTVANYGYT

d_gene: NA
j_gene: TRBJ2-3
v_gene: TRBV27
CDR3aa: ASKIGGLRVHTDTQY

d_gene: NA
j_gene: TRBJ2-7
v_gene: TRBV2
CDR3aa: ASSGGRSDEQY

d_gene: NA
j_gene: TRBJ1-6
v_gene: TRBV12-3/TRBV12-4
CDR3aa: ASSLVRRSSPLH

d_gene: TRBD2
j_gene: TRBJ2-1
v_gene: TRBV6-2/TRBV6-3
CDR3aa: ASSGTSARF

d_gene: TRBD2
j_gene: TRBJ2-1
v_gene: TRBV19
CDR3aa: ASSMGGGGRPSYNEQF

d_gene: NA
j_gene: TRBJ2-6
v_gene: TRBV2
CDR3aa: ASTLESTANVLT

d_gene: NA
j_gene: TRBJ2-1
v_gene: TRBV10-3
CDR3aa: AISEGPAEQF

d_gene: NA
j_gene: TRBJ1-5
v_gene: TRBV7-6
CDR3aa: ASSPGDISNQPQH

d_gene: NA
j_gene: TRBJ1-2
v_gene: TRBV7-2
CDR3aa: ASSLGDRPGGYT

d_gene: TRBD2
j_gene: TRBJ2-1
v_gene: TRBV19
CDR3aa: ASSRERGGNNEQF

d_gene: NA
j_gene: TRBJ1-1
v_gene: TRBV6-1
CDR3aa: ASSVSLPINTEAF

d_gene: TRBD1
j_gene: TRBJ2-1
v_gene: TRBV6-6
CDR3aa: ASRFDRGRLNEQF

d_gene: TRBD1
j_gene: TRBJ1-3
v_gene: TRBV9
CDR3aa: ASSAGTGGYSGNTIY

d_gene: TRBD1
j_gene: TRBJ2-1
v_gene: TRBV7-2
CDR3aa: ASSFQGTGNYNEQF

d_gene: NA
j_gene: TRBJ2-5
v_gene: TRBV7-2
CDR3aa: ASSLGIQETQY

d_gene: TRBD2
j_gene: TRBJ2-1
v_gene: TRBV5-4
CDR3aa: ASSHGGGRRSDEQF

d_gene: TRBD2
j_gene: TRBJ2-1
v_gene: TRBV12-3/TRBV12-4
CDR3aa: ASRILAGVRNEQF

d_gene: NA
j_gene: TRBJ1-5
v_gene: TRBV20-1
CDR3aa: SAQRGVNSNQPQH

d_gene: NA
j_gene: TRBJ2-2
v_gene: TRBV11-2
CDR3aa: ASSPPGENTGELF

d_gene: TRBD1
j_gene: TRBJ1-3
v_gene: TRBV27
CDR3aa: ASSFFPYRDRETTIY

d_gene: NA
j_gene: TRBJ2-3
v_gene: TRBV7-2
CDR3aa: ASRRVGLATTDTQY

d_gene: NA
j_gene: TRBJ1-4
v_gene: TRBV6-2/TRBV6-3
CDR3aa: ASGTSATNEKLF

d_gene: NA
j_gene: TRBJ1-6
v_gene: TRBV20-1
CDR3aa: SARDPVGGSPLH

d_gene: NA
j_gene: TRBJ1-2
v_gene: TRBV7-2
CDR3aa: ASSLGAFGYGYT

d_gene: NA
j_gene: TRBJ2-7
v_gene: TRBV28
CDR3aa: ASSSPGSLSYEQY

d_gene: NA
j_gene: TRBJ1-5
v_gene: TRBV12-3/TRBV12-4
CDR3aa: ASSSEPGSRDQPQH

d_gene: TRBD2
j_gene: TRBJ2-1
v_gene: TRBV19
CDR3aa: ASSSGTSGGGAYNEQF

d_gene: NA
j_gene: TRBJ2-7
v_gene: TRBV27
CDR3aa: ASSLADRVSYEQY